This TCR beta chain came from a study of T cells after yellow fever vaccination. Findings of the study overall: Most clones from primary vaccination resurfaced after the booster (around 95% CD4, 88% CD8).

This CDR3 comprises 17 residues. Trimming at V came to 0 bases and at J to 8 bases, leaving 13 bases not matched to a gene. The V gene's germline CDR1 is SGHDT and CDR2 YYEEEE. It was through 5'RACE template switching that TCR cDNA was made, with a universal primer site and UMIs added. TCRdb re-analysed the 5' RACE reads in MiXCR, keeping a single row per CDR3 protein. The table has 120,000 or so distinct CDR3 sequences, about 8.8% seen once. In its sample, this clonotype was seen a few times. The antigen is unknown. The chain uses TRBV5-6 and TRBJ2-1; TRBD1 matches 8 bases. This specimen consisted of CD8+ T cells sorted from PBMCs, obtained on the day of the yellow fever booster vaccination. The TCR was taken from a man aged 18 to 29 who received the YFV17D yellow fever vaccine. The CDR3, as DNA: TGTGCCAGCAGCTTGGGGGCGGAGGACAGGGAGGTCCATGAGCAGTTCTTC. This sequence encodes CASSLGAEDREVHEQFF.